Given below is one T cell receptor (beta chain) in context. Its antigen is unknown. The entry originates in a study of T cell responses to AZD1222 COVID-19 vaccine. Study details: Samples with a second dose at about 4 or about 12 weeks were pooled together.

Using immunoSEQ multiplex PCR, the repertoire was profiled, and TCRdb retains in-frame clones only, with some absent. The repertoire has approximately 150,000 clones, 89% of them found once; the top ten carry 5% to 5.5%. Per the germline V gene, CDR1 is SGHRS and CDR2 is YFSETQ. The CDR3 is 14 amino acids. Trimming took 3 bases from V and 5 from J, leaving 12 bases between them. Study-wide points: Repertoires were obtained only post-peak T cell response. Clonal diversity was possibly underestimated; the donors were predominantly white British and more often female.

The clonotype originates from an adult in good health. The input for sequencing was peripheral blood, taken on day 0 of AZD1222 vaccination. The chain links TRBV5-1 to TRBJ2-1; D gene ambiguous. The CDR3 nucleotides read TGCGCCAGCAGCTCAGGAGACGTGAACAATGAGCAGTTCTTC. It translates to CASSSGDVNNEQFF.